This TCR beta chain was recovered during a study of cytomegalovirus exposure and HLA in healthy donors (dated by TCRdb to the late 2010s). Background on the whole study: According to an earlier analysis of 450 to 650 of the donors, about 180 million T cells yielded 90 million to 140 million unique TCR beta sequences and 276 Gb of sequence data. Roughly 300 gigabases of sequencing data and approximately 92 million unique TCR sequences made up an early release that covered several hundred HLA-typed donors. Among the approximately 420 genotyped donors, approximately 81% belonged to the genetic ancestry cluster associated with self-reported Caucasian donors. The aim of the study was to test whether cataloging public T cell receptors could identify signatures of past pathogen exposure. Using immunosequencing, the study profiled T cell repertoires from about 650 subjects and related those repertoires to cytomegalovirus serostatus. Along with the roughly 670-subject first cohort, a separate validation cohort of 120 different subjects was used. The study combined high-throughput TCR immunosequencing, statistical association of individual TCRs with disease status, and machine learning to predict cytomegalovirus infection status. A later analysis re-analyzed previously published TCR beta repertoires from hundreds of donors and added high-resolution HLA genotyping to study TCR occurrence patterns. The later analysis used no new phenotypic data to find candidate immune exposures, relying instead on TCR beta sequences and their occurrence across donors. An earlier analysis of 587 of the donors applied high-throughput TCR beta sequencing to assess whether each TCR beta V gene segment acted as functional or pseudogenic. Donor age, sex, ethnicity and CMV serostatus were compiled together with the repertoire data. Genome-wide SNP genotypes for about 55% of the roughly 670 donors were used in a later genetic analysis, which treated that subset as a discovery cohort. All discovery cohort repertoires had been generated using a single sequencing platform. Class I and class II HLA loci were covered by the typing at four-digit resolution. The number of donors typed differed by locus, with about 629-630 for A, B, C, DRB1 and DQB1, over 500 for DQA1, 600 to 610 for DPA1, and some 440 for DPB1. Roughly five DR-DQ haplotypes were handled as single units for association and clustering, since linkage in the cohort was strong. Across approximately 400 genotyped donors of the cohort, an average of approximately 240,000 unique TCR beta nucleotide sequences per donor were sequenced, and approximately 17% of those sequences were non-productive.

The paper as a whole reports these results and caveats: Because counts were too low, 15 or so rarely observed V segments, including chromosome 9 orphons, were excluded from the earlier analysis of 587 of the donors. In this cohort, only TCR beta chains were sequenced, and detectable features were limited by the absence of alpha or paired-chain data. A later genetic analysis associated a missense DCLRE1C variant with V-gene and J-gene trimming of TCR beta chains, and an independent cohort replicated the association. In a later analysis, HLA-associated TCR beta chains showed more clonal expansion and lower generation probabilities than non-associated chains that were equally common. An earlier analysis of 450 to 750 of the donors showed that most TCR beta V segments appeared in productive rearrangements either about 90% or about 30% of the time, which broadly matched IMGT annotations. A cluster of highly shared sequence variants was judged likely to be a technical artifact of the sequencing pipeline. In a later analysis, most CMV-associated TCR beta chains were found to appear HLA-restricted, with HLA associations seemingly driven largely by CMV exposure. The only immune exposure information available for the cohort was CMV serostatus. Because some donors lacked HLA typing at each locus, the association tests relied only on the typed subset. While some public TCRs were present in many individuals, most TCR sequences turned up only very rarely across donors. A later analysis reported that several top co-occurrence clusters appeared linked to parvovirus B19, influenza, CMV and Epstein-Barr virus. A few of the identified cytomegalovirus-associated TCR beta chains were confirmed in vitro to be specific for cytomegalovirus antigens. Correlated functional status among segregating V segments might be attributable to linkage disequilibrium, but an unknown experimental factor could not be ruled out. The study gave a list of about 160 TCR beta chains associated with cytomegalovirus. When HLA alleles, especially DR and DQ, strongly co-occurred, TCR associations were difficult to assign to individual alleles. The authors suggested that the approach could potentially be extended to other disease states and immunological phenotypes. A later analysis found that TCR association rates varied across HLA loci, with DRB1 alleles showing the most associated TCRs and HLA-C alleles the fewest. Sequencing depth was assumed to be roughly uniform across donors in the presence/absence analyses, though that assumption may not hold. A later genetic analysis reported fewer N-insertions in productive TCRs among donors in an Asian-associated ancestry cluster than the roughly 720-donor mean. The classifier was reported to diagnose cytomegalovirus status with high specificity and sensitivity in both the original cohort and the validation cohort. A further reported finding was that TCR beta sequences accurately predicted the HLA-A and HLA-B alleles for most subjects in the first cohort. In a later analysis, some 17,000 TCR beta sequences were associated with specific HLA alleles at a false discovery rate of 0.05.

Concerning this clone itself: Its target antigen remains unknown. Per-nucleotide qualities are absent, and no much larger clonotype sits a single base away.

Library prep was done by the immunoSEQ multiplex PCR assay. The multiplex PCR relied on a mix of 60 forward primers for TCR Vbeta segments and 13 reverse primers for TCR Jbeta segments. The CDR3 region of rearranged TCR beta genes was amplified from genomic DNA by a multiplex PCR assay. Amplified TCR beta libraries were sequenced as 87-base-pair reads on the Illumina HiSeq System. The published analysis was carried out like this. In a later analysis, 70 million to 95 million unique TCR beta chains were counted across the approximately 640 repertoires, and roughly 10 million of these chains were shared by at least two donors. To remove PCR and sequencing errors, raw reads were error-corrected and collapsed into unique sequences using a nearest-neighbor algorithm that merged closely related sequences. V, D and J gene segments were assigned by aligning CDR3 sequences to IMGT reference sequences. Each retained sequence needed at least a six-nucleotide match to both a V gene segment and a J gene segment. Rearrangements were classified as productive when the CDR3 lacked stop codons and remained in frame with V and J, and all other rearrangements were classified as non-productive. Following IMGT convention, CDR3 was defined as the stretch from the second conserved V-encoded cysteine up to the conserved J-encoded phenylalanine. In an earlier analysis of around 540 of the donors, sequences lacking an unambiguous match to a single V gene segment were excluded. In an earlier analysis of 450 to 750 of the donors, a V segment was called functional when productive rearrangements were above 56.7%, and segregating when the standard deviation between donors exceeded 5%. A statistical classification framework was developed to diagnose cytomegalovirus status using the catalog of TCR beta chain sequences. V and J gene assignment, in a later analysis, came from comparing TCR nucleotide sequences with IMGT/GENE-DB human TR gene sequences. In a later analysis, CDR3 sequences and most-parsimonious VDJ recombination scenarios were assigned using the TCRdist pipeline. In a later analysis, each TCR beta chain was defined by its CDR3 amino acid sequence together with its V-gene family, and reads lacking a unique V-gene family were excluded. In a later analysis, around 600 highly shared, low-generation-probability nucleotide sequences were removed to address suspected cross-contamination and a sequencing artifact. In a later analysis, a clonal expansion index for each public chain was calculated from normalized within-repertoire ranks of inferred template counts. In a later analysis, generation probabilities were computed using a VDJ recombination model fitted to out-of-frame rearrangements, and the results were checked against IGoR. A later analysis scored TCR-TCR, TCR-HLA and TCR-CMV co-occurrence with hypergeometric tests, applying a repertoire-size bias correction to TCR pairs. To estimate false discovery rates, a later analysis permuted the HLA or CMV assignments 20 times. A later analysis grouped co-occurring TCRs with DBSCAN, adding TCRdist sequence similarity when clustering within HLA-allele-positive subsets. Co-occurrence clustering excluded repertoires with fewer than 30,000 or more than 120,000 public chains, plus five with anomalous nucleotide sharing. TCRdb provides this immuneACCESS table in a form limited to in-frame rearrangements. Some clones are lacking; in checked studies, under half of them reflect an unresolved V gene, and why the rest are absent is not known. V, J and clone size were drawn from that table, and D and trimming were deduced from the DNA. The sample contains some 170,000 clones, approximately 75% of them found a single time. The ten largest make up 3.7% of the sample.

The cohort was made up of hundreds of healthy bone marrow donors. All cohort members were sampled while nominally healthy, although unrecorded immune exposures were likely present. The donor tested CMV seropositive and was one of the 289 seropositive cohort members. Each donor provided a peripheral blood sample, and peripheral blood mononuclear cells were used for TCR beta sequencing. Genomic DNA was extracted from the blood cell samples with the Qiagen DNeasy Blood Extraction Kit. The sequence derives from a man aged 30-40 years in good health and CMV-seropositive. The sequencing input was PBMCs.

CDR3 reads: CASRWWQGSDTEAFF. The DNA sequence is TGTGCCAGCAGATGGTGGCAGGGGTCGGACACTGAAGCTTTCTTT. In this chain, TRBV7-9 is recombined with TRBJ1-1, with TRBD1 perhaps the D gene, on 6 matching bases. Looking up the germline V gene (reference sequence) yields CDR1 SEHNR and CDR2 FQNEAQ. The CDR3 holds 15 amino acids from the cysteine to the phenylalanine. Only CDR3 DNA is held: 45 bases, read in frame from base 1. The V end loses 6 bases and the J end loses 3 bases, and a stretch of 17 bases separates them.